This record covers a single T cell receptor beta chain. These data come from a study of T cells in Graves' hyperthyroidism and ophthalmopathy. TCR beta CDR3 region amplification was performed from RNA transcripts. First-round RT-PCR with HTBI primers amplified the TCR CDR3 region. TCRdb used MiXCR to reprocess the multiplex PCR reads, holding one entry per CDR3 protein. In the table there are about 620,000 distinct CDR3 sequences, around 15% of which are singletons. The ends lost 3 bases at V and 0 bases at J; junction bases unmatched: 4. Germline V CDR1 and CDR2: GTSNPN, SVGIG (reference sequence). The CDR3 runs to 15 residues.

The sequenced material came from blood. The rearrangement uses TRBV30 and TRBJ2-2, with TRBD1 matching 7 bases. The sequence was collected from a young woman with Graves' hyperthyroidism. For the CDR3, the DNA is TGTGCCTGGAGCAGGGGGTCCGCGAACACCGGGGAGCTGTTTTTT. This codes for CAWSRGSANTGELFF.